The 30 T cell receptor beta chains presented below share a single source sample, sequenced in a study of T-cell memory formation after mild COVID-19. Using its own MiXCR run on the 5' RACE reads, TCRdb lists one record per CDR3 protein. The data contain roughly 450,000 distinct CDR3 sequences, approximately 18% of them seen just once; the ten biggest clones take up roughly 21%. Sequencing was done on a sample of PBMCs or a T cell subset sorted from them (not recorded which). The receptors come from a man younger than 30 who had mild COVID-19 (a few samples of this study predate the infection). Cell type and time point are not known.

With regard to this clonotype: This may arise from a read error, as a much more abundant clone is one base away. V gene TRBV5-1 combines with J gene TRBJ2-5; TRBD1 might be the D (6 bases). Germline CDR1 reads SGHRS; CDR2 reads YFSETQ. This CDR3 is built from 13 residues. CDR3 sequence reads: CASSGQGQDTQYF. In nucleotides, the CDR3 is TGCGCCAGCAGTGGGCAGGGACAAGATACCCAGTACTTC.

This clonotype was detected a few times. The chain combines TRBV6-5 with TRBJ1-2; D ambiguous. Germline loops: CDR1 MNHEY, CDR2 SVGAGI. Trimming cost V 4 bases and J 4 bases, with 13 bases left between them. CDR3 length equals 14 residues. Written as DNA, the CDR3 is TGTGCCAGCAGTTCGTACCGGGGTATCTATGGCTACACCTTC. It translates to CASSSYRGIYGYTF.

This chain connects TRBV20-1 to TRBJ1-5; no definite D call. Trimming took 0 bases from V and 4 from J, leaving 10 bases between them. The V gene's germline CDR1 is DFQATT and CDR2 SNEGSKA (reference sequence). The CDR3 spans 14 residues. The CDR3 DNA reads as TGCAGTGCTAGAGATCGCATTGATAATCAGCCCCAGCATTTT. Translating it yields CSARDRIDNQPQHF.

This clonotype turned up a few times. J is TRBJ2-3 and V is TRBV11-2; tentatively, D is TRBD1 or TRBD2 (5 bases each). V lost 3 bases and J lost 1, with 14 bases in between. In germline, CDR1 is SGHAT, CDR2 FQNNGV. The CDR3 is made up of 16 amino acids. CDR3 DNA: TGTGCCAGCAGCTTGGGGGTCCAGTCCCGCACAGATACGCAGTATTTT. Its translation: CASSLGVQSRTDTQYF.

The rearrangement joins TRBV7-6 to TRBJ2-7; D might be TRBD1 or TRBD2, each matching 5 bases. The germline V gene encodes CDR1 SGHVS and CDR2 FNYEAQ. V was trimmed by 0 bases and J by 2 bases, leaving 8 bases between them. This CDR3 spans 14 amino acids. The CDR3 nucleotides are TGTGCCAGCAGCTTAGCCACGGGGCCCTACGAGCAGTACTTC. This gives the protein CASSLATGPYEQYF.

This clonotype appeared a few times. The V and J genes are TRBV9 and TRBJ1-1; D gene ambiguous. The V gene's germline CDR1 is SGDLS and CDR2 YYNGEE. V was trimmed by 0 bases and J by 4 bases, leaving 13 bases between them. The CDR3 has 15 residues. The CDR3 nucleotides are TGTGCCAGCAGCGTAGGCGGCGTCGGGGTCACTGAAGCTTTCTTT. Protein: CASSVGGVGVTEAFF.

This clonotype appeared a single time. The chain combines TRBV7-8 with TRBJ1-2, with 7 bases that match TRBD1. Germline trimming cut 0 bases from V and 4 bases from J; bases unmatched to any gene: 5. The length of the CDR3 is 15 residues. Germline CDR1 is SGHVS and CDR2 is FQNEAQ. The CDR3 DNA follows: TGTGCCAGCAGCTTAGCGCCACAGGGGAGCTATGGCTACACCTTC. Translating it yields CASSLAPQGSYGYTF.

This clonotype was seen a handful of times. The chain carries TRBV20-1 and TRBJ2-1; 11 bases are a match to TRBD2. With 6 bases clipped from V and 8 bases from J, the junction kept 9 bases outside the gene matches. Germline V gene data show CDR1 as DFQATT and CDR2 as SNEGSKA (reference sequence). There are 14 residues in the CDR3. CDR3 in DNA: TGCAGTGCGACGTCTAGCGGGGGGTTCGATGAGCAGTTCTTC. Its protein product is CSATSSGGFDEQFF.

J is TRBJ2-2 and V is TRBV2; D is uncertain. The germline gives CDR1 SNHLY, CDR2 FYNNEI. V shed 6 bases and J shed 5 bases, with 16 bases lying between them. CDR3 length: 15 residues. The DNA of the CDR3 is TGTGCCAGCAGCGGGCGTCAACCGCAGACCGGGGAGCTGTTTTTT. Amino acid sequence: CASSGRQPQTGELFF.

Only a few counts were recorded for this clonotype. The chain joins TRBV7-3 to TRBJ2-1; TRBD1 matches at 8 bases. V trimming: 5 bases; J trimming: 3 bases; junction bases outside the gene matches: 9. There are 16 residues in the CDR3. Germline CDR1 and CDR2: SGHTA and FQGTGA. In DNA, the CDR3 is TGTGCCAGCAGCCCGATCGACAGGGGAGTCTACAATGAGCAGTTCTTC. Translation gives CASSPIDRGVYNEQFF.

The chain carries TRBV7-9 and TRBJ1-3; the match to TRBD1 covers 8 bases. This CDR3 contains 17 residues. V trimming: 6 bases; J trimming: 4 bases; junction bases outside the gene matches: 14. Germline V gene data show CDR1 as SEHNR and CDR2 as FQNEAQ (reference sequence). CDR3 in amino acids: CASSNRTQGASGNTIYF. The CDR3 nucleotides are TGTGCCAGCAGTAACAGAACCCAGGGGGCTTCAGGAAACACCATATATTTT.

This clonotype has a handful of counts. This chain joins TRBV7-9 and TRBJ2-3; 8 bases match TRBD2. The CDR3 sequence is 18 residues long. Germline assignment: CDR1 SEHNR and CDR2 FQNEAQ (reference sequence). Trimming took 3 bases from V and 2 from J; bases not matched to a gene: 13. Here the CDR3 DNA reads TGTGCCAGCAGCTTTCCTTTTGGGCGGGGGGATTCCACAGATACGCAGTATTTT. Translated: CASSFPFGRGDSTDTQYF.

This clonotype was observed a handful of times. The chain links TRBV5-1 to TRBJ1-1; D not certain. CDR3 length equals 11 residues. Germline lookup yields CDR1 SGHRS and CDR2 YFSETQ. Trimming took off 6 bases at V and 5 bases at J, with 8 bases between the two ends. The CDR3 DNA reads TGCGCCAGCATTGGAGTAACTGAAGCTTTCTTT. Translating it yields CASIGVTEAFF.

V is TRBV7-9 and J is TRBJ2-7, with TRBD1 as a possible D gene (5 bases). Germline assignment: CDR1 SEHNR and CDR2 FQNEAQ (reference sequence). Between the trimmed V and J ends, which lost 5 bases and 4 bases, there was a span of 9 bases. This CDR3 has 12 amino acids. CDR3 sequence (DNA): TGTGCCAGCAGCCCGGACACATACGAGCAGTACGTC. Translation gives CASSPDTYEQYV.

This clonotype has more than one count but fewer than ten. V gene TRBV29-1 combines with J gene TRBJ2-5; TRBD1 is a possible D gene (6 bases). The V and J ends lost 5 bases and 2 bases respectively, with 12 bases between them. The CDR3 is 13 residues long. Germline CDR1 reads SQVTM; CDR2 reads ANQGSEA. The CDR3, as DNA: TGCAGCGTTTCGACAGGCCGGCAAGAGACCCAGTACTTC. Its translation: CSVSTGRQETQYF.

This clonotype was seen more than once but under ten times. This chain links TRBV9 with TRBJ2-7; the D gene is possibly TRBD2 (5 bases). Germline V gene lookup returns CDR1 SGDLS and CDR2 YYNGEE. V was shortened by 2 bases and J by 12 bases, with 9 bases between the two germline ends. This CDR3 spans 10 amino acids. CDR3 amino acids: CASSVGRGYF. CDR3 in DNA: TGTGCCAGCAGCGTGGGGAGAGGGTACTTC.

The V call is TRBV20-1, the J call TRBJ1-2, with 7 bases matching TRBD1. V lost 4 bases to trimming and J lost 4 bases; unmatched junction nucleotides: 6. The CDR3 extends over 13 amino acids. Germline lookup yields CDR1 DFQATT and CDR2 SNEGSKA (reference sequence). In nucleotides, the CDR3 is TGCAGTGCTATGACAGGGCGAGGCTATGGCTACACCTTC. Protein product: CSAMTGRGYGYTF.

The chain employs TRBV6-1 and TRBJ2-7; 7 nucleotides agree with TRBD1. The CDR3 covers 13 residues. V was pared by 8 bases and J by 0 bases, with 4 bases of the junction left unmatched. CDR1 and CDR2 from the germline V gene are MNHNS and SASEGT. Written as DNA, the CDR3 is TGTGCCAGCCGGGACAGTCCCTCCTACGAGCAGTACTTC. As protein: CASRDSPSYEQYF.

This clonotype was found many times. The gene calls are TRBV20-1 and TRBJ2-3; 10 nucleotides agree with TRBD1. J was trimmed by 5 bases and V by 5 bases; bases with no gene match: 13. The germline V gene has CDR1 DFQATT and CDR2 SNEGSKA (reference sequence). The CDR3 totals 16 residues. Here the CDR3 DNA reads TGCAGTGCTGATTTAGGGCGACAGGGGGCTGTAGATACGCAGTATTTT. This encodes CSADLGRQGAVDTQYF.

There are a few counts of this clonotype. The chain joins TRBV7-6 to TRBJ2-1, with TRBD1 matching 8 bases. J was trimmed by 5 bases and V by 4 bases; bases with no gene match: 7. CDR3 length: 15 residues. Germline CDR1 and CDR2: SGHVS and FNYEAQ. The CDR3 loop reads CASSWTGNPNNEQFF. DNA of the CDR3: TGTGCCAGCAGCTGGACAGGGAACCCTAACAATGAGCAGTTCTTC. The full variable domain, with the rest looked up from reference TRBV7-6 and TRBJ2-1, is GAGVSQSPRYKVTKRGQDVALRCDPISGHVSLYWYRQALGQGPEFLTYFNYEAQQDKSGLPNDRFSAERPEGSISTLTIQRTEQRDSAMYRCASSWTGNPNNEQFFGPGTRLTVL.

This clonotype was counted between two and nine times. This sequence joins TRBV10-3 and TRBJ1-5; D is ambiguous. Trimming shortened V by 5 bases and J by 4 bases, and 6 bases separated the two germline ends. Germline assignment: CDR1 ENHRY and CDR2 SYGVKD. CDR3 length equals 12 residues. This chain's CDR3 is CAISHGNQPQHF. CDR3 nucleotides: TGTGCCATCAGTCATGGGAATCAGCCCCAGCATTTT.

V and J are TRBV5-5 and TRBJ1-1; TRBD1 might be the D (5 bases). This CDR3 has 16 residues. The germline gives CDR1 SGHKS, CDR2 YYEKEE (reference sequence). Trimming shortened V by 4 bases and J by 0 bases, and 16 bases separated the two germline ends. The CDR3 reads CASSLGAASMNTEAFF. Here the CDR3 DNA reads TGTGCCAGCAGCCTCGGGGCAGCTTCTATGAACACTGAAGCTTTCTTT.

There are many counts of this clonotype. The J gene is TRBJ2-3, the V gene TRBV5-1; D may be TRBD1 or TRBD2 (5 bases each). Trimming took 9 bases from V and 1 from J, leaving 18 bases between them. The germline CDR1 and CDR2 sequences are SGHRS and YFSETQ. The CDR3 is made up of 15 amino acids. CDR3 nucleotides: TGCGCCACCAGAAAGGGGCAGGGAGGCACAGATACGCAGTATTTT. This translates into CATRKGQGGTDTQYF.

The chain recombines TRBV6-2 or TRBV6-3 with TRBJ1-1; no firm D call. The germline V and J ends were trimmed by 7 bases and 2 bases, with 5 bases remaining between them. The CDR3 covers 11 residues. Looked up from germline, CDR1 is MNHEY and CDR2 is SVGEGT. CDR3: CASNTNTEAFF. The CDR3 coding sequence is TGTGCCAGCAATACCAACACTGAAGCTTTCTTT.

The chain links TRBV20-1 to TRBJ2-2, with no clear D. The germline V and J ends were trimmed by 6 bases and 1 base, with 12 bases remaining between them. CDR3 size: 14 residues. CDR1 and CDR2 (germline): DFQATT, SNEGSKA (reference sequence). CDR3 protein: CSALLLGNTGELFF. The CDR3 coding sequence is TGCAGTGCGTTACTTCTGGGGAACACCGGGGAGCTGTTTTTT.

Only a few counts were recorded for this clonotype. This rearrangement joins TRBV7-3 to TRBJ2-5, with 12 nucleotides matching TRBD2. Germline V lookup: CDR1 SGHTA, CDR2 FQGTGA. This CDR3 is built from 16 residues. Losses at the gene ends were 5 bases for V and 2 bases for J; bases not matched to a gene: 6. The CDR3 loop reads CASSPSGLAGQETQYF. DNA for the CDR3: TGTGCCAGCAGCCCCTCAGGACTAGCGGGGCAAGAGACCCAGTACTTC.

This clonotype has a handful of counts. The V gene is TRBV7-8, the J gene TRBJ2-2; perhaps TRBD2 as D (6 bases). CDR3 length: 15 residues. Trimming removed 4 bases from V and 4 bases from J, with 13 bases in between. Per germline, CDR1 SGHVS and CDR2 FQNEAQ. This CDR3 reads CASSSTGVRTGELFF. As DNA, the CDR3 is TGTGCCAGCAGCTCTACGGGGGTTCGCACCGGGGAGCTGTTTTTT.

This clonotype was found a few times. CDR3 DNA: TGTGCCACCAGCAGAGGCACTAGCTCCTACGAGCAGTACGTC. It specifies CATSRGTSSYEQYV. This sequence joins TRBV15 and TRBJ2-7; a possible D gene is TRBD2 (5 bases). Germline-derived CDR1 and CDR2 are LNHNV and YYDKDF (reference sequence). Trimming removed 1 base from V and 0 bases from J, with 7 bases in between. The CDR3 loop spans 14 amino acids.

This clonotype was recorded a few times. The chain employs TRBV11-1 and TRBJ2-6; 7 positions match TRBD2. The CDR3 spans 17 residues. CDR1 SGHAT and CDR2 FQDESV come from the germline V gene (reference sequence). V lost 5 bases, J lost 0 bases, and 7 bases stayed unmatched. This CDR3 reads CASSGGGSSSGANVLTF. As DNA, the CDR3 is TGTGCCAGCAGCGGCGGGGGTTCTTCCTCTGGGGCCAACGTCCTGACTTTC.

The V and J genes are TRBV6-5 and TRBJ2-7; tentatively, D is TRBD1 (5 bases). V lost 5 bases, J lost 9 bases, and 20 bases lay in between. The CDR3 contains 14 residues. The germline gives CDR1 MNHEY, CDR2 SVGAGI. CDR3 loop: CASSQGWPPTGQYF. The CDR3 DNA is TGTGCCAGCAGTCAAGGTTGGCCCCCTACAGGGCAGTACTTC.